This note documents a single TCR beta chain sequence. The read ends 3 residues before the CDR3 terminus; that terminus is restored from the germline J gene. Profiling relied on immunoSEQ multiplex PCR, and the TCRdb table lists in-frame clones only, not all of them. Its listing shows around 35,000 clones. The sample belongs to a study of T cells in women clearing cervical HPV infection. Trimming cost V 3 bases and J 0 bases; bases outside gene matches: 4. This CDR3 has 16 amino acids. Germline V gene sequence: CDR1 KGHSH, CDR2 LQKENI. The receptor was isolated from a woman between 18 and 70 years old with a cervical HPV16 infection that either progressed to CIN3+ or cleared (not recorded which). The V gene is TRBV18, the J gene TRBJ2-2, with 7 bases that match TRBD1. Sequencing was done on a sample of blood buffy coat. The CDR3 bases that were read are TGTGCCAGCTCACCCCAAGGGGGCCCGAACACCGGGGAG. As protein: CASSPQGGPNTGE. The whole CDR3 region reads CASSPQGGPNTGELFF.